A single T cell receptor beta chain is shown here with its context. This sample is part of a study of CD8+CD57+ T cells in acquired aplastic anemia. As for the study in general: CD4+ and CD8+ cells, once sorted, gave DNA averaging roughly 3.4 ug.

Only patients with CD8+CD57+ cell expansion on flow cytometry were chosen for sequencing. The study profiled TCR beta VDJ and CDR3 using genomic DNA as template. TCRdb used MiXCR to reprocess the reads, holding one entry per CDR3 protein. The sample holds about 290,000 distinct CDR3 sequences; 50% to 65% are singletons and the top ten take roughly 1.2%. The germline V gene encodes CDR1 SGHTA and CDR2 FQGTGA. V gave up 2 bases and J gave up 3 bases; unmatched junction bases: 5. The CDR3 is made up of 15 amino acids. The origin of this receptor is a human donor with aplastic anemia. The J gene is TRBJ2-5, the V gene TRBV7-3, with 8 positions matching TRBD2. Sequencing input: sorted CD4+, CD8+, or CD8+CD57+ T cells (not recorded which) from PBMCs. CDR3: CASSLGTSGKETQYF. CDR3 bases: TGTGCCAGCAGCTTAGGCACTAGCGGAAAAGAGACCCAGTACTTC.